One and the same sample provided the 7 T cell receptor beta chains below, sequenced in a study of T-cell memory formation after mild COVID-19. TCRdb processed the 5' RACE reads anew with MiXCR; each CDR3 protein has one entry. Of some 150,000 distinct CDR3 sequences detected, roughly 19% appear once; the ten largest clones hold 2% to 2.5%. Sequenced: PBMCs or a T cell subset sorted from them (not recorded which). These receptors came from an adult woman who had mild COVID-19 (a few samples of this study predate the infection). Cell type and time point are not known.

This clonotype has more than one count but fewer than ten. V and J are TRBV2 and TRBJ2-3; maybe TRBD1 (6 bases). Per the germline V gene, CDR1 is SNHLY and CDR2 is FYNNEI. Trimming left V 6 bases short and J 6 bases short, with 10 bases between. This CDR3 contains 12 residues. The CDR3, as DNA: TGTGCCAGCAGCCCTGACAGGGATACGCAGTATTTT. Amino acids: CASSPDRDTQYF.

This clonotype was detected only a few times. The rearrangement links TRBV6-2 or TRBV6-3 to TRBJ2-5; either TRBD1 or TRBD2 may supply D (5 bases each). Germline V gives CDR1 MNHEY, CDR2 SVGEGT. Trimming took 6 bases from V and 5 from J, leaving 16 bases between them. The length of the CDR3 is 14 residues. The CDR3 region is CASRSDIEGETQYF. For the CDR3, the DNA is TGTGCCAGCAGGTCGGACATCGAGGGGGAGACCCAGTACTTC.

In its sample, this clonotype was seen a few times. The chain has TRBV7-8 and TRBJ2-1, with D hard to call. The CDR3 totals 13 residues. V lost 0 bases and J 11 bases, leaving 11 bases between the germline ends. Germline values: CDR1 SGHVS, CDR2 FQNEAQ. In DNA, the CDR3 is TGTGCCAGCAGCTTAGCGCGCGCGGAGCAGCAGTTCTTC. It specifies CASSLARAEQQFF.

The rearrangement joins TRBV6-1 to TRBJ1-5; tentative D call: TRBD1 (6 bases). This CDR3 comprises 15 residues. Germline CDR1 and CDR2: MNHNS and SASEGT. Trimming took off 5 bases at V and 1 base at J, with 12 bases between the two ends. The CDR3 loop is CASSRTDLSNQPQHF. For the CDR3, the DNA is TGTGCCAGCAGTCGGACAGACCTGAGCAATCAGCCCCAGCATTTT.

This clonotype appeared a few times. The gene calls are TRBV12-3 or TRBV12-4 and TRBJ2-3; TRBD2 agrees at 8 bases. Trimming at V came to 6 bases and at J to 2 bases, leaving 7 bases not matched to a gene. This CDR3 has 15 amino acids. The CDR3 DNA follows: TGTGCCAGCAGGGCACTAGCGGTGAACACAGATACGCAGTATTTT. Translating it yields CASRALAVNTDTQYF.

The chain recombines TRBV18 with TRBJ2-1; 7 bases line up with TRBD1. CDR1 is KGHSH, CDR2 LQKENI, per germline. The CDR3 runs 16 residues. V was pared by 2 bases and J by 3 bases, with 7 bases of the junction left unmatched. The CDR3 is CASSPYPRDSYNEQFF. The CDR3, as DNA: TGTGCCAGCTCACCATACCCCCGGGACAGCTACAATGAGCAGTTCTTC. The complete variable domain, with remaining parts taken from reference TRBV18 and TRBJ2-1, reads NAGVMQNPRHLVRRRGQEARLRCSPMKGHSHVYWYRQLPEEGLKFMVYLQKENIIDESGMPKERFSAEFPKEGPSILRIQQVVRGDSAAYFCASSPYPRDSYNEQFFGPGTRLTVL.

This chain uses TRBV4-1 with TRBJ1-1; D is ambiguous. Germline CDR1 is MGHRA and CDR2 is YSYEKL. Between the trimmed V and J ends, which lost 0 bases and 4 bases, there was a span of 12 bases. This CDR3 region has 15 residues. CDR3 in amino acids: CASSQEGQVGTEAFF. CDR3 bases: TGCGCCAGCAGCCAAGAAGGGCAGGTCGGCACTGAAGCTTTCTTT.